This T cell receptor (beta chain) was sequenced for a study of identical twins. The study's findings and limits: Rather than following the same donors, the conclusions depended on cross-sectional statistical analysis. Sequences that were out-of-frame, alpha and twin-shared displayed an excess of low generation probability. Potential partial confounding of zero-insertion analyses by invariant MAIT and iNKT cells was noted.

V shed 4 bases and J 2 bases; nucleotides not matched to a gene: 12. CDR3 size: 16 residues. In germline, CDR1 is DFQATT, CDR2 SNEGSKA (reference sequence). TCRdb re-called the 5' RACE reads through MiXCR, storing one row per CDR3 protein. The sample shows 1.5 million to 2 million distinct CDR3 sequences, 25% to 35% of them seen only once. Healthy Caucasians supplied all donations. Comment on this clonotype: The target antigen is unknown.

This clonotype originated in a newborn girl in good health. The chain employs TRBV20-1 and TRBJ2-3; TRBD1 matches 7 bases. Sequencing used cord blood. The CDR3 DNA follows: TGCAGTGCTACCCACTCGACAGGGATACACACAGATACGCAGTATTTT. Protein sequence: CSATHSTGIHTDTQYF.